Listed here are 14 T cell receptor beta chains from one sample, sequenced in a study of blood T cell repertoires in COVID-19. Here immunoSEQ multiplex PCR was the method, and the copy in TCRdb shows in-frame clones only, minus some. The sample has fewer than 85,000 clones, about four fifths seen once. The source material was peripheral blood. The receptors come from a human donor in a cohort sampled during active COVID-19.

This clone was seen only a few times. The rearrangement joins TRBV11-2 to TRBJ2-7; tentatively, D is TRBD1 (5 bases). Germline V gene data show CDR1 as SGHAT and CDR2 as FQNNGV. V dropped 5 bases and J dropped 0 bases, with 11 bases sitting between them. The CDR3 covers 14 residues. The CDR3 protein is CASSPGFSSYEQYF. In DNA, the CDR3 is TGTGCCAGCAGCCCAGGGTTCAGCTCCTACGAGCAGTACTTC.

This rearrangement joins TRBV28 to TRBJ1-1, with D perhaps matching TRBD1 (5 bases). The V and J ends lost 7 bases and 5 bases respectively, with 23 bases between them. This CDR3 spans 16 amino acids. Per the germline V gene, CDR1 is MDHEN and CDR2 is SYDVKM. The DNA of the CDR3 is TGTGCCAGCATCAATGGGGGGGTTGCGGACGGGACTGAAGCTTTCTTT. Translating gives CASINGGVADGTEAFF.

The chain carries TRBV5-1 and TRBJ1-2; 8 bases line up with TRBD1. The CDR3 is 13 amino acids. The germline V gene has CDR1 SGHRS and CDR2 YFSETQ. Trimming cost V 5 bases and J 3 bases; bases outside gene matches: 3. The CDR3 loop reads CASRRGQDYGYTF. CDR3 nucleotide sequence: TGCGCCAGCAGGCGGGGACAGGACTATGGCTACACCTTC.

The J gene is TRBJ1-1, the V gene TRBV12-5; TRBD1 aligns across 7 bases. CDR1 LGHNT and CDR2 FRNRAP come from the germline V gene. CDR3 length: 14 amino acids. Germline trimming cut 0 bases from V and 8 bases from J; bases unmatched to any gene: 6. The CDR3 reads CASGLVLQTGEAFF. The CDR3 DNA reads TGTGCTAGTGGTTTGGTACTCCAGACAGGGGAAGCTTTCTTT.

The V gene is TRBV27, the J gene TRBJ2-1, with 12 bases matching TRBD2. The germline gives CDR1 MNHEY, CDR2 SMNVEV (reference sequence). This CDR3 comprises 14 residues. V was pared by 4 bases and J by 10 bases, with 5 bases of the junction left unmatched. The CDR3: CASSSGLAGQEQFF. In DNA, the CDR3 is TGTGCCAGCAGTTCCGGACTAGCGGGGCAGGAGCAGTTCTTC.

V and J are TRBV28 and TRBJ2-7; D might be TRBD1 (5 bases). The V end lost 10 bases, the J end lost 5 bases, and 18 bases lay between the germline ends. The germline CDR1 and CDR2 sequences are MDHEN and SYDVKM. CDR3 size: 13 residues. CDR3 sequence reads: CAISMGPTHEQYF. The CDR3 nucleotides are TGTGCCATATCTATGGGGCCCACCCACGAGCAGTACTTC.

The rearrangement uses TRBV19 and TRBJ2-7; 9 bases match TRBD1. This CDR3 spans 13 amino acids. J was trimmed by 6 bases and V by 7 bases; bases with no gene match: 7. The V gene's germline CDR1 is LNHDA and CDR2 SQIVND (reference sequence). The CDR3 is CASTLGTGCEQYF. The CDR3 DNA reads TGTGCCAGTACCCTTGGGACAGGGTGCGAGCAGTACTTC.

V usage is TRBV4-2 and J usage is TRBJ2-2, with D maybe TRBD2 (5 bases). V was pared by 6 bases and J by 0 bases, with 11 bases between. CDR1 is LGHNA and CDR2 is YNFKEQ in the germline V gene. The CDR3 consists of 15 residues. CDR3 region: CASRSTGTNTGELFF. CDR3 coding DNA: TGTGCCAGCAGATCCACCGGGACGAACACCGGGGAGCTGTTTTTT.

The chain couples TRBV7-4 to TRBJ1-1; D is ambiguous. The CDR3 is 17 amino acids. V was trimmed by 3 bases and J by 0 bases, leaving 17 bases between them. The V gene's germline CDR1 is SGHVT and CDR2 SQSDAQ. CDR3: CASSLLRRCVLNTEAFF. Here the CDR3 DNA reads TGTGCCAGCAGCTTGCTACGCCGCTGCGTTCTGAACACTGAAGCTTTCTTT. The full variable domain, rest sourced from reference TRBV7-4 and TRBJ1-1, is GAGVSQSPRYKVAKRGRDVALRCDSISGHVTLYWYRQTLGQGSEVLTYSQSDAQRDKSGRPSGRFSAERPERSVSTLKIQRTEQGDSAVYLCASSLLRRCVLNTEAFFGQGTRLTVV.

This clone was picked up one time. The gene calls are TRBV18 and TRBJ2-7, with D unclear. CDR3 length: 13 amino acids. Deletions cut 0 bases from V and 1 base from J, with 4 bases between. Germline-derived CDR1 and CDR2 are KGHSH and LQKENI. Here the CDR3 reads CASSPPASYEQYF. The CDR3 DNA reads TGTGCCAGCTCACCACCGGCATCCTACGAGCAGTACTTC. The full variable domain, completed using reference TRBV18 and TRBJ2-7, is NAGVMQNPRHLVRRRGQEARLRCSPMKGHSHVYWYRQLPEEGLKFMVYLQKENIIDESGMPKERFSAEFPKEGPSILRIQQVVRGDSAAYFCASSPPASYEQYFGPGTRLTVT.

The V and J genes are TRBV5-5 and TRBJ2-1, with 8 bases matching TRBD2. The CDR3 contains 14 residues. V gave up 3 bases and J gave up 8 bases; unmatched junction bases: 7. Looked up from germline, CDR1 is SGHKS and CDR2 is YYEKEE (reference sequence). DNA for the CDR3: TGTGCCAGCAGCTCCGGGACTAGTTTCTATGAGCAGTTCTTC. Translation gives CASSSGTSFYEQFF.

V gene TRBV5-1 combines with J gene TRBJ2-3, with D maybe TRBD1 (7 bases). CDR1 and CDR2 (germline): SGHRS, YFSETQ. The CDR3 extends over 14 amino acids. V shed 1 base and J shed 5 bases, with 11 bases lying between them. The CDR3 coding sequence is TGCGCCAGCAGCTTGAACAGGGGAGGAGATACGCAGTATTTT. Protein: CASSLNRGGDTQYF. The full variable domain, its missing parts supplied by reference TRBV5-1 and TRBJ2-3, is KAGVTQTPRYLIKTRGQQVTLSCSPISGHRSVSWYQQTPGQGLQFLFEYFSETQRNKGNFPGRFSGRQFSNSRSEMNVSTLELGDSALYLCASSLNRGGDTQYFGPGTRLTVL.

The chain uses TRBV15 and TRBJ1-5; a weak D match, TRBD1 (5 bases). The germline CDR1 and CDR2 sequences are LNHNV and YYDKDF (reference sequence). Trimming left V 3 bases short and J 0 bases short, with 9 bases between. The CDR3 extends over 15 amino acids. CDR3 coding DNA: TGTGCCACCAGCAGGACAGACCTTAGCAATCAGCCCCAGCATTTT. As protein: CATSRTDLSNQPQHF. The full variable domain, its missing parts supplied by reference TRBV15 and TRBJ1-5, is DAMVIQNPRYQVTQFGKPVTLSCSQTLNHNVMYWYQQKSSQAPKLLFHYYDKDFNNEADTPDNFQSRRPNTSFCFLDIRSPGLGDTAMYLCATSRTDLSNQPQHFGDGTRLSIL.

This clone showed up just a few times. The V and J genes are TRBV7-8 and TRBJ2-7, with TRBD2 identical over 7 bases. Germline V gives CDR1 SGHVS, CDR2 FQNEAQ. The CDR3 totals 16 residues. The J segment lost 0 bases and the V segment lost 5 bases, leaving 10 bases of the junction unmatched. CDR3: CASSIRVGTNSYEQYF. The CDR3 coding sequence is TGTGCCAGCAGCATAAGGGTGGGGACTAACTCCTACGAGCAGTACTTC.